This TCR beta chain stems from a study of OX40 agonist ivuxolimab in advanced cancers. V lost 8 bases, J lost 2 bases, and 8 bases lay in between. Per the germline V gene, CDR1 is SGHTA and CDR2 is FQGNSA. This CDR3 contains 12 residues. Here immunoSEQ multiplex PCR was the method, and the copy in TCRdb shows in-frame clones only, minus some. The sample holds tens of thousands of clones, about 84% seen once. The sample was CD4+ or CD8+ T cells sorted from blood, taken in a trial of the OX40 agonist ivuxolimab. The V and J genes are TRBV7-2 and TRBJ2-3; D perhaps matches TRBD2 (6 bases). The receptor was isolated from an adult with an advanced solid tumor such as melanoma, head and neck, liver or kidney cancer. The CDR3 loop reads CASGRDTDTQYF. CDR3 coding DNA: TGTGCCAGCGGGCGGGACACAGATACGCAGTATTTT.